This TCR beta chain was identified in a study of blood T cell repertoires in COVID-19 (dated by TCRdb to the early 2020s). Concerning the study at large: Samples covering the acute and convalescent phases of COVID-19 were provided by collaborators in the United States, Italy and Spain. The material from the prospective study consisted of cDNA or gDNA derived from T cells, B-cell-depleted T cells, or PBMCs. Deeply sampled blood TCRbeta repertoires from subjects exposed to, actively infected with, or recovered from COVID-19 were included in the dataset. The repertoires were released in a freely available public database meant as a resource for research on the immune response to SARS-CoV-2. Samples were obtained from the ongoing ImmuneRACE study (first 160 participants) and from 1,000 to 1,500 subjects provided by 6 global collaborators. Nearly every sample came with metadata listing a de-identified subject ID, COVID-19 status, age in years and sex. HLA class I and class II types, where available, came from metadata supplied by the sample provider rather than from assay-based typing. Results the study describes overall, beyond this receptor: How much clinical and demographic metadata was included differed by source and by participant, and the metadata was provided uncurated.

Of note for this clone: It has no known antigen specificity. No base quality values were provided; no much bigger clone lies one nucleotide off.

From the cysteine through the phenylalanine, the CDR3 covers 13 amino acids. Here the CDR3 DNA is all that survives: 39 bases in frame from base 1. V and J are truncated by 5 bases and 7 bases respectively, leaving an intervening sequence of 14 bases. From a lookup of the germline V gene, CDR1 and CDR2 are SNHLY and FYNNEI. The immunoSEQ Assay, a bias-controlled multiplex PCR, was used to amplify TCRbeta CDR3 regions from genomic DNA. From the authors' description of their analysis: The number of nucleated cells in each sample was estimated by amplification of reference gene primers within the assay. To quantify the absolute abundance of each unique TCRbeta CDR3 rearrangement, sequence reads were collapsed and filtered. For each sample, productive Simpson clonality was calculated as the square root of Simpson's diversity index across productive rearrangements. Held by TCRdb, this immuneACCESS table contains in-frame sequences only and omits some clones. Under half of the omission traces to an unresolved V gene where checked; the cause of the rest is unknown. V and J calls and clone size come straight from that table; D and trimming were deduced from the DNA. In this sample the table shows 150,000 to 180,000 clones, 75% to 95% of which occur a single time. The ten largest make up less than 0.6% of the sample.

Each collaborating institution followed its own protocols to collect whole blood in K2EDTA tubes. For TCRbeta analysis, collaborator samples were shipped as frozen whole blood, as isolated PBMCs, or as DNA extracted from either sample type. This sequence was found in a man in his forties or fifties with acute or convalescent COVID-19. The receptor chain draws on TRBV2 and TRBJ1-2, and perhaps TRBD1 as D gene, on 6 matching bases. Sequenced sample: peripheral blood. The nucleotides read TGTGCCAGCAGTACCCAGGGGCCGGGTGGCTACACCTTC. Translated, it reads CASSTQGPGGYTF.